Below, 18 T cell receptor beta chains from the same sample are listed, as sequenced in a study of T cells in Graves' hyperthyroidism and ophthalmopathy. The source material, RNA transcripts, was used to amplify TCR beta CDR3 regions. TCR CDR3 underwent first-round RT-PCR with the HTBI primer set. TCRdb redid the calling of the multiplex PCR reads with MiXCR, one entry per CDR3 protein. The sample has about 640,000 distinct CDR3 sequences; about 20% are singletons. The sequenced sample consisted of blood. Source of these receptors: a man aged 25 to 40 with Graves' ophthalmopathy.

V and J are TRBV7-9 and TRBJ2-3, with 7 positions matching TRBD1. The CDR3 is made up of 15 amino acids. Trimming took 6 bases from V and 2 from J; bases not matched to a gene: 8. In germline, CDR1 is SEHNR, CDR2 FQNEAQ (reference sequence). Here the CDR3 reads CASRYRDRSTDTQYF. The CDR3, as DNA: TGTGCCAGCAGATATAGGGACAGATCCACAGATACGCAGTATTTT.

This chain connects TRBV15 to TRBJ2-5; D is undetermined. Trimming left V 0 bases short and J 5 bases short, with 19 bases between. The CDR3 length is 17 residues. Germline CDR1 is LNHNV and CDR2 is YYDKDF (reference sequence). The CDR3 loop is CATSRDGSTRGRETQYF. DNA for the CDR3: TGTGCCACCAGCAGAGATGGCTCGACAAGAGGACGTGAGACCCAGTACTTC. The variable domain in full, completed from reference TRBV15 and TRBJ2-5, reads DAMVIQNPRYQVTQFGKPVTLSCSQTLNHNVMYWYQQKSSQAPKLLFHYYDKDFNNEADTPDNFQSRRPNTSFCFLDIRSPGLGDTAMYLCATSRDGSTRGRETQYFGPGTRLLVL.

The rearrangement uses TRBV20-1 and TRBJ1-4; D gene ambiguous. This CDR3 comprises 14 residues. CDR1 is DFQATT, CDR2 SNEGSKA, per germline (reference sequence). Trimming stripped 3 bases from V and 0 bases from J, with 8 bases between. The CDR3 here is CSARIGATNEKLFF. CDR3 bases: TGCAGTGCTAGGATCGGGGCAACTAATGAAAAACTGTTTTTT.

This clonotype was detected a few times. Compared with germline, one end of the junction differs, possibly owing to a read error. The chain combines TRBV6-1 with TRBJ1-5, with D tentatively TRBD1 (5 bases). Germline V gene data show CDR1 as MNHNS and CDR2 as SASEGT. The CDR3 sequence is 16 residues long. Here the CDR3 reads CAGSGYAGAVNQPQHF. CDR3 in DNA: TGTGCCGGCAGTGGATACGCCGGGGCCGTCAATCAGCCCCAGCATTTT.

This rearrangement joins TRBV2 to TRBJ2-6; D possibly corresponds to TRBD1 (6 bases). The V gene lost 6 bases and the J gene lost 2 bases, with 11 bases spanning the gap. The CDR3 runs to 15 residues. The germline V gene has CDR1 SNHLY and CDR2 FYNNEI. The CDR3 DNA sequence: TGTGCCAGCAGCGAACAGGGTGCTGGGGCCAACGTCCTGACTTTC. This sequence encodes CASSEQGAGANVLTF.

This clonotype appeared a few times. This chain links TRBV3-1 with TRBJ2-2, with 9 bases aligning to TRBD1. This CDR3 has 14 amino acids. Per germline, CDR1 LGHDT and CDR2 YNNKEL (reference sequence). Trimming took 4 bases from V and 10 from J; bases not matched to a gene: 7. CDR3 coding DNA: TGTGCCAGCAGCCCGGGACAGGGTATGATGGAGCTGTTTTTT. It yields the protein CASSPGQGMMELFF.

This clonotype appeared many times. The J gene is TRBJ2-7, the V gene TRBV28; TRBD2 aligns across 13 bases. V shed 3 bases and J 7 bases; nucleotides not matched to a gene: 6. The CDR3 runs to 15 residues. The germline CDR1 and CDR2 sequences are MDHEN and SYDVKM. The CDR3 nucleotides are TGTGCCAGCAGTTTGTGGACTAGCGGGAGCGGGGAGCAGTACTTC. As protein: CASSLWTSGSGEQYF.

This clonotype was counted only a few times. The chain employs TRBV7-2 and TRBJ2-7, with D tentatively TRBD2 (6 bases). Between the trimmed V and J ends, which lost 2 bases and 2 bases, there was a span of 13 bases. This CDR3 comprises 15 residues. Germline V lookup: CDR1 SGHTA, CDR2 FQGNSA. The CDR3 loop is CASSLSLKRAYEQYF. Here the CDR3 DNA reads TGTGCCAGCAGCTTAAGTCTTAAGCGGGCCTACGAGCAGTACTTC.

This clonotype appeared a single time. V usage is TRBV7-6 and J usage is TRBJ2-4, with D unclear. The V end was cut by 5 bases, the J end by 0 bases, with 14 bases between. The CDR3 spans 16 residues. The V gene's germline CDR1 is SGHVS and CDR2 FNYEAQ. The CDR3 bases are TGTGCCAGCAGCCAAGATAGGCCGGTAGCCAAAAACATTCAGTACTTC. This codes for CASSQDRPVAKNIQYF.

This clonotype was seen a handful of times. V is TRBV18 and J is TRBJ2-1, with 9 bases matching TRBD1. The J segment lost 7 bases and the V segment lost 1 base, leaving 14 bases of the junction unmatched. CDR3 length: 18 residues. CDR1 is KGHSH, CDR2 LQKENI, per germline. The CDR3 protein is CASSPRIKWQDRGNEQFF. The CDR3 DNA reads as TGTGCCAGCTCACCACGAATAAAGTGGCAGGACAGGGGAAATGAGCAGTTCTTC.

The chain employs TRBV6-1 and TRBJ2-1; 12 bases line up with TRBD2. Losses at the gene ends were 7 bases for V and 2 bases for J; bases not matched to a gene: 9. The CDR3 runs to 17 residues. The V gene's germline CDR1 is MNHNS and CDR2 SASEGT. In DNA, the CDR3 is TGTGCCAGCACTGGAACTAGCGGGAGGCTCACCTACAATGAGCAGTTCTTC. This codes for CASTGTSGRLTYNEQFF.

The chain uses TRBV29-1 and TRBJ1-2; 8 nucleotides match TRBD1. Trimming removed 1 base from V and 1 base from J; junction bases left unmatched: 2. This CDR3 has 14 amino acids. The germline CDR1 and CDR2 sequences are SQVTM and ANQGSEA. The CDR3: CSVEGTGFNYGYTF. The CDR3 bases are TGCAGCGTTGAAGGGACAGGGTTTAACTATGGCTACACCTTC.

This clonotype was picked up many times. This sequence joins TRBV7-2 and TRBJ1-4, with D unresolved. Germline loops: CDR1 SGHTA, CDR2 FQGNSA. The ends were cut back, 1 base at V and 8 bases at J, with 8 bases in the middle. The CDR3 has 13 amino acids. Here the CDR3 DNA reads TGTGCCAGCAGCTTAGGGAGTGCGGAAAAACTGTTTTTT. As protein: CASSLGSAEKLFF. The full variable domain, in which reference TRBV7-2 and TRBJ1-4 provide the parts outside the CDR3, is GAGVSQSPSNKVTEKGKDVELRCDPISGHTALYWYRQSLGQGLEFLIYFQGNSAPDKSGLPSDRFSAERTGGSVSTLTIQRTQQEDSAVYLCASSLGSAEKLFFGSGTQLSVL.

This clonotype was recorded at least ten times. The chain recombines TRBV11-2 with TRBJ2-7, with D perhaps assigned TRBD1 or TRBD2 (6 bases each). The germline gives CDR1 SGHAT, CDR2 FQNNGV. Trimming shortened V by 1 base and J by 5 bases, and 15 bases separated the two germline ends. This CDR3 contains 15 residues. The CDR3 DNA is TGTGCCAGCAGCTTAGTAGGGGGGCCCTCGGACGAGCAGTACTTC. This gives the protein CASSLVGGPSDEQYF.

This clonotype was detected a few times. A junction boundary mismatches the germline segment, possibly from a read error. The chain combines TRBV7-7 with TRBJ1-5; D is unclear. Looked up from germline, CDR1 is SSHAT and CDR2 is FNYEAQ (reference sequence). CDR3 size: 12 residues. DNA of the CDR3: TGTGCTAGCAGCTTCGGGTTTTCTCCCCAGCATTTT. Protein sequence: CASSFGFSPQHF.

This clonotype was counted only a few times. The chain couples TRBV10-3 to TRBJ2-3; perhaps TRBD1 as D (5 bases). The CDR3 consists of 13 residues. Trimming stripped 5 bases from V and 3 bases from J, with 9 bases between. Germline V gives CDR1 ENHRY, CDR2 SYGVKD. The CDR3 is CAISQGRTDTQYF. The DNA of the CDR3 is TGTGCCATCAGTCAGGGTAGAACAGATACGCAGTATTTT.

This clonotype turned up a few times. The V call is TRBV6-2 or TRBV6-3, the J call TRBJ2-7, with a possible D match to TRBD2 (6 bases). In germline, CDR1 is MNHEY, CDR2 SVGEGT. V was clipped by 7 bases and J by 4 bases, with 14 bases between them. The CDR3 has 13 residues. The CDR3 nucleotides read TGTGCCAGCATGGATAGAGGGAGGTACGAGCAGTACTTC. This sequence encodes CASMDRGRYEQYF.

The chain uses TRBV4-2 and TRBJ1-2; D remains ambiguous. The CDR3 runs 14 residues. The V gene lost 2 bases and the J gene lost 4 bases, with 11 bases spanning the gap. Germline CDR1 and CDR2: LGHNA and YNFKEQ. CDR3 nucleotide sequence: TGTGCCAGCAGCCAATCCCCTGGACCCTATGGCTACACCTTC. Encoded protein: CASSQSPGPYGYTF.